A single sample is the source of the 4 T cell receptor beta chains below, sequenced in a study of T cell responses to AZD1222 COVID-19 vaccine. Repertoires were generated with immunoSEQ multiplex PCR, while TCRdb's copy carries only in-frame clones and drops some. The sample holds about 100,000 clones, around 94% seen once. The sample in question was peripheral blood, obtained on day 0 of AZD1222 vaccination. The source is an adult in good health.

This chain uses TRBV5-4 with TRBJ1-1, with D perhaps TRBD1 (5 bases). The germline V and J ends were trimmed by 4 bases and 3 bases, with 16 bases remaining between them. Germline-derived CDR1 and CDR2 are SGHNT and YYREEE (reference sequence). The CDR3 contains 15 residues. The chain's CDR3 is CASSDHRGSYTEAFF. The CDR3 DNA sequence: TGTGCCAGCAGCGACCACCGGGGGTCCTACACTGAAGCTTTCTTT.

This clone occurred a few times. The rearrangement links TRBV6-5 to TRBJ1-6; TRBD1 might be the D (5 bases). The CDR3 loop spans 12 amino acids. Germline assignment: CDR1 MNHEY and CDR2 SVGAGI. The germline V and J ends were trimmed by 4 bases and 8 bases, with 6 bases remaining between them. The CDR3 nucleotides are TGTGCCAGCAGTTTCAGGGATTCACCCCTCCACTTT. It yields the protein CASSFRDSPLHF.

The CDR3 loop reads CASSFMTGTGVAYEQYF. CDR3 bases: TGTGCCAGCAGCTTTATGACGGGGACGGGAGTCGCCTACGAGCAGTACTTC. The rearrangement uses TRBV5-6 and TRBJ2-7; TRBD2 might be the D (6 bases). V lost 2 bases and J 2 bases, leaving 20 bases between the germline ends. Germline CDR1 and CDR2: SGHDT and YYEEEE. The length of the CDR3 is 17 residues.

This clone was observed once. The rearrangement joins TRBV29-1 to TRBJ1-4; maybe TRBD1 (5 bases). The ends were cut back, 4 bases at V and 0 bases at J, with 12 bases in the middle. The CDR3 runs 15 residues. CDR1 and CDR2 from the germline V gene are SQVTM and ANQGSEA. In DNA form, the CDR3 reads TGCAGCGTTGGGAGCGGGACTGCAACTAATGAAAAACTGTTTTTT. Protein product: CSVGSGTATNEKLFF.